This T cell receptor (beta chain) stems from a study of blood T cell repertoires in COVID-19. As for the study in general: Sites across the United States, Italy and Spain contributed samples from acute and convalescent COVID-19. Sources were T cells, B-cell-depleted T cells, or PBMCs; the material itself was cDNA or gDNA.

How the authors handled the data: Amplification of reference gene primers was used by the study to estimate nucleated cell counts. Sequencing used immunoSEQ multiplex PCR; TCRdb keeps in-frame clones, though not all of them. Clonal size and the V and J genes are those of that table, whereas D and trimming came from the DNA. Of about 260,000 clones listed, roughly 83% are singletons. The TCR was taken from a man aged 55 to 70 who had recovered from COVID-19. Sequencing was done on a sample of peripheral blood.

This CDR3 is CASRLSEGINQPQHF. For the CDR3, the DNA is TGTGCCAGCAGACTAAGCGAGGGAATCAATCAGCCCCAGCATTTT. V usage is TRBV6-5 and J usage is TRBJ1-5; D is unclear. V was trimmed by 6 bases and J by 3 bases, leaving 15 bases between them. Germline V lookup: CDR1 MNHEY, CDR2 SVGAGI. The CDR3 is 15 residues long.